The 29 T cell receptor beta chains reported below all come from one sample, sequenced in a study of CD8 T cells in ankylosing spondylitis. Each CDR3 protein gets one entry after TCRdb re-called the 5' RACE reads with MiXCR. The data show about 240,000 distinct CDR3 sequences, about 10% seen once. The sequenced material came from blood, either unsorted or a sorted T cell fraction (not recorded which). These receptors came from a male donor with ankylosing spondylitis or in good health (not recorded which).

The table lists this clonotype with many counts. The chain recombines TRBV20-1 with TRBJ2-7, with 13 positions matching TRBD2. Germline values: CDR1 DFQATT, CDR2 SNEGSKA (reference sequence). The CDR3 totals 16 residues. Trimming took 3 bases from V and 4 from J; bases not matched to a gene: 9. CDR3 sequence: CSARTSGGPPSYEQYF. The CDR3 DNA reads TGCAGTGCTAGGACTAGCGGGGGGCCTCCTTCTTACGAGCAGTACTTC.

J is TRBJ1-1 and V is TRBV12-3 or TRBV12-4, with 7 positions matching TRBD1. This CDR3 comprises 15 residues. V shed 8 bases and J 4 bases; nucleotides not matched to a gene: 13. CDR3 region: CASEGLAGGTTEAFF. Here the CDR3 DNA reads TGTGCCAGCGAAGGGTTAGCAGGGGGAACCACTGAAGCTTTCTTT.

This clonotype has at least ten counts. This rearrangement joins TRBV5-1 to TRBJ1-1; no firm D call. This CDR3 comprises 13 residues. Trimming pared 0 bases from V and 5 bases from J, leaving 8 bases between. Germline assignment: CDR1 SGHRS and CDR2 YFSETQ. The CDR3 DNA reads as TGCGCCAGCAGCTTGGACTGGAAAACTGAAGCTTTCTTT. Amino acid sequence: CASSLDWKTEAFF.

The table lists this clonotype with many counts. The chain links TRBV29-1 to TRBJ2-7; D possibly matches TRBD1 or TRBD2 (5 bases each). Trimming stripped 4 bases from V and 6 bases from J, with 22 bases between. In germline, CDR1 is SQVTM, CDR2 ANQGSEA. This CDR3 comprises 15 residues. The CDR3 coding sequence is TGCAGCGTTGTCTCGCCGGGACCGGCGCGTGTCGAGCAGTACTTC. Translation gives CSVVSPGPARVEQYF.

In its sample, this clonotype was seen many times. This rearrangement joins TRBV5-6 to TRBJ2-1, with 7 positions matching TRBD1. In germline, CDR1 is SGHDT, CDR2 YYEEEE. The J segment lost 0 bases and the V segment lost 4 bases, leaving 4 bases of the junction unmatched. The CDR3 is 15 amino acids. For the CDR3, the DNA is TGTGCCAGCAGCCGTGGACAGGACTCCTACAATGAGCAGTTCTTC. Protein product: CASSRGQDSYNEQFF.

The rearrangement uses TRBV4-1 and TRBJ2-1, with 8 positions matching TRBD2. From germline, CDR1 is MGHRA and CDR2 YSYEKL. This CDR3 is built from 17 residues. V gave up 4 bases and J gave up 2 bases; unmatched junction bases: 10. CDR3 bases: TGCGCCAGCAGCCCTCGTTATAGCGGGGCGACCTACAATGAGCAGTTCTTC. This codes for CASSPRYSGATYNEQFF.

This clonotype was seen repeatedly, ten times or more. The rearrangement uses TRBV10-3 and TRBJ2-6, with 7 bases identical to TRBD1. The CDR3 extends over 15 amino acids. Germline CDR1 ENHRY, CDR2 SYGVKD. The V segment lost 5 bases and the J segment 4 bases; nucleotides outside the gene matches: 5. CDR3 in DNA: TGTGCCATCAGTCCTGGACAGGTAGGGGCCAACGTCCTGACTTTC. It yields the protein CAISPGQVGANVLTF.

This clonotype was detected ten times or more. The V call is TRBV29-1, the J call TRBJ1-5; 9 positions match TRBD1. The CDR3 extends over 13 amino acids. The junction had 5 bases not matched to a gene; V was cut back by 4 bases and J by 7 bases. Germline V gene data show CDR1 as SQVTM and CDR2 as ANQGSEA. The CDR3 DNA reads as TGCAGCGTTGGGACAGGGGTTGGCCAGCCCCAGCATTTT. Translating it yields CSVGTGVGQPQHF.

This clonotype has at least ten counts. CDR3 protein: CASSPLFDGGTYNEQFF. The CDR3 nucleotides read TGTGCCAGCAGTCCCCTGTTCGACGGGGGGACCTACAATGAGCAGTTCTTC. The chain links TRBV12-3 or TRBV12-4 to TRBJ2-1; 7 positions agree with TRBD2. With V trimmed by 5 bases and J by 2 bases, 12 bases remained unmatched. The CDR3 runs to 17 residues.

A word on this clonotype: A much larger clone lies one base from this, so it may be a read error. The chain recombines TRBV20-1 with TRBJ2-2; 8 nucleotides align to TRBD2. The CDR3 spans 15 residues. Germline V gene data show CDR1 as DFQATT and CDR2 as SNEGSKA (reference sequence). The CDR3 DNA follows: TGCAATGTGAGGAGCGGGAGTTTCGTCACCGGGGAGCTGTTTTTT. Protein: CNVRSGSFVTGELFF.

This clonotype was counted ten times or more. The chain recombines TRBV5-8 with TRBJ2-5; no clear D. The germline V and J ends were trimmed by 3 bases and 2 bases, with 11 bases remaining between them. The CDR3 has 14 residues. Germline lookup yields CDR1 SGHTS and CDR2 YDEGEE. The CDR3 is CASSSERWQETQYF. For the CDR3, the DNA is TGTGCCAGCAGCTCCGAGCGTTGGCAAGAGACCCAGTACTTC. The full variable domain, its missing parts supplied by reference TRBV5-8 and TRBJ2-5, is EAGVTQSPTHLIKTRGQQATLRCSPISGHTSVYWYQQALGLGLQFLLWYDEGEERNRGNFPPRFSGRQFPNYSSELNVNALELEDSALYLCASSSERWQETQYFGPGTRLLVL.

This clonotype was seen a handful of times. CDR3 in DNA: TGTGCCAGCAGCATGTATGGGGGGACCTCCTACGAGCAGTACTTC. Amino acid sequence: CASSMYGGTSYEQYF. The chain has TRBV27 and TRBJ2-7, with D perhaps TRBD2 (6 bases). Trimming stripped 6 bases from V and 0 bases from J, with 15 bases between. The length of the CDR3 is 15 residues. CDR1 MNHEY and CDR2 SMNVEV come from the germline V gene (reference sequence).

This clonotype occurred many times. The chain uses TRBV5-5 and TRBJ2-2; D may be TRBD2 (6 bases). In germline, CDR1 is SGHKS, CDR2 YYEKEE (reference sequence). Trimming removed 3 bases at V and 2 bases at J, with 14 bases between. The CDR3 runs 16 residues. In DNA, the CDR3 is TGTGCCAGCAGCTCGCTGTCTAGCGTTAACACCGGGGAGCTGTTTTTT. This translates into CASSSLSSVNTGELFF.

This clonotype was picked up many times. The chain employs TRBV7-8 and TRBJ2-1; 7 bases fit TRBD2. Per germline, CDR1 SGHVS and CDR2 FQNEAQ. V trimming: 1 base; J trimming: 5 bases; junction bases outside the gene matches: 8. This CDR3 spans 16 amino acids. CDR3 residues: CASSLDPSLANNEQFF. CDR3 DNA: TGTGCCAGCAGCTTAGATCCCTCACTAGCGAACAATGAGCAGTTCTTC.

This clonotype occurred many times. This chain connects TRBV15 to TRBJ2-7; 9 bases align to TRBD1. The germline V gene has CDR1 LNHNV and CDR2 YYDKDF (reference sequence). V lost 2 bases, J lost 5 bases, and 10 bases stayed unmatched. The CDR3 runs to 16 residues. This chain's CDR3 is CATSRSNRDRVHEQYF. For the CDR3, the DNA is TGTGCCACCAGCAGATCTAACCGGGACAGGGTCCACGAGCAGTACTTC.

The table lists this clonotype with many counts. CDR3 in amino acids: CATGGSPRDTEAFF. The DNA for the CDR3 is TGTGCCACCGGGGGGTCCCCGCGTGACACTGAAGCTTTCTTT. The chain has TRBV10-3 and TRBJ1-1; D possibly corresponds to TRBD1 (5 bases). The V gene lost 10 bases and the J gene lost 3 bases, with 18 bases spanning the gap. The CDR3 length is 14 residues. Germline V gives CDR1 ENHRY, CDR2 SYGVKD.

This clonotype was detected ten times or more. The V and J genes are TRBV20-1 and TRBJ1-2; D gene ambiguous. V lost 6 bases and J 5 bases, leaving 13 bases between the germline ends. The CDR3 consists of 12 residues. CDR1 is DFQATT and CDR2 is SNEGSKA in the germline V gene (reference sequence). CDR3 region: CSASPGGYGYTF. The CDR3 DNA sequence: TGCAGTGCCTCGCCGGGAGGGTATGGCTACACCTTC.

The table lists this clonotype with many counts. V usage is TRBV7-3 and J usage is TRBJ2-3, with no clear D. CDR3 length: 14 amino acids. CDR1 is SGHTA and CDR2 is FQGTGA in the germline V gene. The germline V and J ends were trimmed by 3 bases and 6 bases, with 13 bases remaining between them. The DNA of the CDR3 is TGTGCCAGCAGCTTCTTAGGCCCCACGGATACGCAGTATTTT. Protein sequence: CASSFLGPTDTQYF.

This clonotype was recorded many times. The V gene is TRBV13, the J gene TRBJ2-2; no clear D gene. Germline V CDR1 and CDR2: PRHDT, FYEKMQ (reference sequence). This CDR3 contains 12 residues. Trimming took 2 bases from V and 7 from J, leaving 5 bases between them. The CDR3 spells CASSLYLGELFF. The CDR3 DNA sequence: TGTGCCAGCAGCTTATACCTCGGGGAGCTGTTTTTT.

The CDR3: CASSGDRVYEQFF. The CDR3, as DNA: TGTGCCAGCAGCGGGGACAGGGTTTACGAGCAGTTCTTC. The V call is TRBV2, the J call TRBJ2-1, with 9 nucleotides matching TRBD1. This CDR3 contains 13 residues. The junction had 7 bases not matched to a gene; V was cut back by 6 bases and J by 10 bases. CDR1 and CDR2 from the germline V gene are SNHLY and FYNNEI.

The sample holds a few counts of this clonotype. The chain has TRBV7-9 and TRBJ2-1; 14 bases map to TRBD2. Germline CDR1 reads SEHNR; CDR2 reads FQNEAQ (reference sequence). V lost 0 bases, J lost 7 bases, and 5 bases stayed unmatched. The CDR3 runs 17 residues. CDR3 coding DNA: TGTGCCAGCAGCTTAGCGAGGGGACTAGCGGGAGAAAATGAGCAGTTCTTC. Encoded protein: CASSLARGLAGENEQFF.

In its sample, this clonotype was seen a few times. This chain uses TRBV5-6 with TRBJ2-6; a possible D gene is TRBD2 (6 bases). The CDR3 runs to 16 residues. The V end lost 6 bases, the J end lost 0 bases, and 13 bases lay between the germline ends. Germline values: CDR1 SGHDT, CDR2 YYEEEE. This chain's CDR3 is CASIDSGYSGANVLTF. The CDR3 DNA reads TGTGCCAGCATTGATAGCGGTTACTCTGGGGCCAACGTCCTGACTTTC.

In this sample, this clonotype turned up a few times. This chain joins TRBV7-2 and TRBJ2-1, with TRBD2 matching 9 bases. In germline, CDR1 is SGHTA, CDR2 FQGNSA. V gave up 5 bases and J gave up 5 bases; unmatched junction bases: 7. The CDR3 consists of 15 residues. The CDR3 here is CASSGRLAENNEQFF. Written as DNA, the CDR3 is TGTGCCAGCAGCGGCAGACTAGCGGAAAACAATGAGCAGTTCTTC.

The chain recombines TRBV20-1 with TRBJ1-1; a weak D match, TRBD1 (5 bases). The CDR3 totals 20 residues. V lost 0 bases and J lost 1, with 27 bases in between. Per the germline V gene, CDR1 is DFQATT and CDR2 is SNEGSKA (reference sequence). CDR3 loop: CSARDHSGRLSLRGNTEAFF. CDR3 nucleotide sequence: TGCAGTGCTAGAGATCATTCGGGCCGGTTGAGCTTGAGGGGGAACACTGAAGCTTTCTTT.

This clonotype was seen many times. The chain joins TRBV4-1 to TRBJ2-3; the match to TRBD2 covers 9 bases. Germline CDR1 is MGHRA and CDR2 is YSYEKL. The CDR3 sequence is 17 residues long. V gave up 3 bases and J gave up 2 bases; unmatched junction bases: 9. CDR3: CASSHSPSGDPTDTQYF. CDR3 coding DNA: TGCGCCAGCAGCCACTCGCCTAGCGGGGACCCCACAGATACGCAGTATTTT.

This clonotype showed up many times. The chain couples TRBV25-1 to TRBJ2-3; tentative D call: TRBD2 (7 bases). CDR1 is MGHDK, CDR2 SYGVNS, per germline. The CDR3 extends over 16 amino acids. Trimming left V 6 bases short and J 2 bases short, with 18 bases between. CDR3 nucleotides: TGTGCCAGCAGCAACGGGGGGCCCATTGCCACAGATACGCAGTATTTT. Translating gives CASSNGGPIATDTQYF. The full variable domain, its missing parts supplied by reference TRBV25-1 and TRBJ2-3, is EADIYQTPRYLVIGTGKKITLECSQTMGHDKMYWYQQDPGMELHLIHYSYGVNSTEKGDLSSESTVSRIRTEHFPLTLESARPSHTSQYLCASSNGGPIATDTQYFGPGTRLTVL.

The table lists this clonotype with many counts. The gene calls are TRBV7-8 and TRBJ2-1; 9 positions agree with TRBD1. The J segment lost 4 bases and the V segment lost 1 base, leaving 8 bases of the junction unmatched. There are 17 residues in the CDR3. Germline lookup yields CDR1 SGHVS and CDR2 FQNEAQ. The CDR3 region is CASSLVGGQGLYNEQFF. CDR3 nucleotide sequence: TGTGCCAGCAGCTTAGTGGGGGGACAGGGACTATACAATGAGCAGTTCTTC.

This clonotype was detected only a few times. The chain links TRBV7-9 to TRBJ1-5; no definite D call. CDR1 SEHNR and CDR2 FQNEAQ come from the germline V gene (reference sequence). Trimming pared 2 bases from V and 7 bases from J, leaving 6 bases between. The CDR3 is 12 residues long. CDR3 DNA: TGTGCCAGCAGCTTAAGGGCGCAGCCCCAGCATTTT. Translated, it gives CASSLRAQPQHF.

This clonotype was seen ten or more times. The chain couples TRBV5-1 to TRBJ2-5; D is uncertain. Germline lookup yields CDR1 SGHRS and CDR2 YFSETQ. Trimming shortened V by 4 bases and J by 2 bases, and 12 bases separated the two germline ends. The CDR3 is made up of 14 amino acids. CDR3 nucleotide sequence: TGCGCCAGCAGCACCGGACGGGCTCAAGAGACCCAGTACTTC. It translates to CASSTGRAQETQYF.